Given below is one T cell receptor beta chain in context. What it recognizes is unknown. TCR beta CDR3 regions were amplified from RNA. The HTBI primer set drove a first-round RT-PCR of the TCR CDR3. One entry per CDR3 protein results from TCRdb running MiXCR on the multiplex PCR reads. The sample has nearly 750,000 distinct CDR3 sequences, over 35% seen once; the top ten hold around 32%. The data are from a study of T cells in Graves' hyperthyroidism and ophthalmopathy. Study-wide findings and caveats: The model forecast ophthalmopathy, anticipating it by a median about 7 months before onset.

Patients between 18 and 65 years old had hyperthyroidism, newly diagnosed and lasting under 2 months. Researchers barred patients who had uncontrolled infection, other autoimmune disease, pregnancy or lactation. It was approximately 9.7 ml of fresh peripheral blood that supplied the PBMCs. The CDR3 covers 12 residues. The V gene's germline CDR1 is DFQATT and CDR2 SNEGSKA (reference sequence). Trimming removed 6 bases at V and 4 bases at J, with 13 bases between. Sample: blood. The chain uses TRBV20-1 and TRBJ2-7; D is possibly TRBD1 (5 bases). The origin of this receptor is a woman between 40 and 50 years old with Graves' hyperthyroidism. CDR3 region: CSARLGVYEQYF. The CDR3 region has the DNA TGCAGTGCCCGGTTAGGGGTATACGAGCAGTACTTC.